This record covers a single T cell receptor beta chain. Its antigen is not identified. The survey-level immunoSEQ assay was used. The authors' processing: Productive clonotypes were detectable down to 2.59 x 10-5 frequency. Assay used: immunoSEQ multiplex PCR; TCRdb lists only in-frame clones, some missing. Clone size and the V and J calls come from that table; the DNA yielded D and trimming. The data hold 35,000 or so clones, with around 89% observed a single time. The CDR3 length is 16 residues. Trimming took 2 bases from V and 0 from J, leaving 14 bases between them. Per germline, CDR1 SGHRS and CDR2 YFSETQ. This entry comes from a study of STAT5B mutations in CD4+ large granular lymphocyte leukemia. Whole-study results and caveats: TRBV06-family usage was enriched in top patient clones (8/27) versus controls (2/35). About a quarter of private leukemic clonotypes occurred rarely in other patients' non-leukemic repertoires.

Source material: CD4+ T cells from blood buffy coats. The rearrangement uses TRBV5-1 and TRBJ1-1; D gene ambiguous. The TCR originated in a human donor in good health. This chain's CDR3 is CASSFGYSKMNTEAFF. The CDR3 DNA is TGCGCCAGCAGCTTTGGGTATTCAAAAATGAACACTGAAGCTTTCTTT.